This T cell receptor beta chain was captured in a study of shared clonotypes between healthy human individuals. Looked up from germline, CDR1 is MDHEN and CDR2 is SYDVKM. The CDR3 contains 14 residues. The V gene lost 6 bases and the J gene lost 1 base, with 10 bases spanning the gap. Only in-frame clones appear in the TCRdb table, and some are missing; sequencing was by immunoSEQ multiplex PCR. The sample lists around 530,000 clones; around 80% were seen once. Material: PBMCs. The chain joins TRBV28 to TRBJ1-5; D remains unclear. This TCR was recovered from a woman in her thirties or forties in good health. Some clones in this sample may be carry-over from other donors' samples. Written as DNA, the CDR3 is TGTGCCAGCAGCCCACATCAGAGCAATCAGCCCCAGCATTTT. It encodes CASSPHQSNQPQHF.